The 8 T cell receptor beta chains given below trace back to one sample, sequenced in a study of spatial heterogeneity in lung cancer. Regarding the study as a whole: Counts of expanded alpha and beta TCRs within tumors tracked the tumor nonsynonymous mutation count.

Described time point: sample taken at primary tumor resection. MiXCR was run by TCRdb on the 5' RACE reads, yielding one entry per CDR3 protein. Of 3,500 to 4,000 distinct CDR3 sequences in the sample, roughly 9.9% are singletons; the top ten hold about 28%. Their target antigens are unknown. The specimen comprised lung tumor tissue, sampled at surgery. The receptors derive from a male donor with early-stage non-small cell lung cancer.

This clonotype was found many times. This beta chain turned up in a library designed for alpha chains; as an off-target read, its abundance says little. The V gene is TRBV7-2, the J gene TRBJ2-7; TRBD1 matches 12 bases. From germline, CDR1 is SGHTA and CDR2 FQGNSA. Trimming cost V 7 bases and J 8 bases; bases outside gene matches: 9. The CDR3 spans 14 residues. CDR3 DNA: TGTGCCAGCACCCCAGGGACAGGGGGCAGTAAGCAGTACTTC. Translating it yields CASTPGTGGSKQYF.

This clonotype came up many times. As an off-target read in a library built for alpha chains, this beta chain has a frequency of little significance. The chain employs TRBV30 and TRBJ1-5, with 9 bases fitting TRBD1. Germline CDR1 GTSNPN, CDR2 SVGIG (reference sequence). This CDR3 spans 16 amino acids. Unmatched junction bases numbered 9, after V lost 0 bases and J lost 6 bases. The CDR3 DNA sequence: TGTGCCTGGAGTGTACTAGGGACAGGGTTAAGTCAGCCCCAGCATTTT. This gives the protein CAWSVLGTGLSQPQHF.

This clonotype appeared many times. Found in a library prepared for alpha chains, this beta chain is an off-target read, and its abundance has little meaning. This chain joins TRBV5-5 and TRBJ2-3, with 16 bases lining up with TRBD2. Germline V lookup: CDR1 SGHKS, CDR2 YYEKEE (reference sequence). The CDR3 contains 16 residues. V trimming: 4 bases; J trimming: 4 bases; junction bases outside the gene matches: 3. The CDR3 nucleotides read TGTGCCAGCAGCCTGGGACTAGCGGGAGGGTCAGATACGCAGTATTTT. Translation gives CASSLGLAGGSDTQYF.

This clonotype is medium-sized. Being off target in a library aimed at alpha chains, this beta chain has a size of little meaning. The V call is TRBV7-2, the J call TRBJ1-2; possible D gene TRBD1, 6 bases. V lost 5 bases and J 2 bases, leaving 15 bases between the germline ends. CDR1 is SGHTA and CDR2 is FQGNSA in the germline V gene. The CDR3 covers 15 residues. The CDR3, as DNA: TGTGCCAGCAGCCCTCCCGGACAGAGGAACTATGGCTACACCTTC. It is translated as CASSPPGQRNYGYTF.

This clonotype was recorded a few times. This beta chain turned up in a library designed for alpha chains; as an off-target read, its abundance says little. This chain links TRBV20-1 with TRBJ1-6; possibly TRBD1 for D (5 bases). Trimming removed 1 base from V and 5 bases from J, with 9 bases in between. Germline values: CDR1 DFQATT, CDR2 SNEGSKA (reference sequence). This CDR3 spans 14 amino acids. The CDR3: CSARVGGDNSPLHF. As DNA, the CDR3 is TGCAGTGCTAGAGTCGGGGGGGATAATTCACCCCTCCACTTT.

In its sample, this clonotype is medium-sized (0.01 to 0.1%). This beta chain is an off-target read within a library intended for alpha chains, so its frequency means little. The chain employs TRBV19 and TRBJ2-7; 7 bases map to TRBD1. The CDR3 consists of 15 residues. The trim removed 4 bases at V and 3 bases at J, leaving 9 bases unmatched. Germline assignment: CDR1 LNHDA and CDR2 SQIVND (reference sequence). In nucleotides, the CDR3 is TGTGCCAGTAGTAAGGGACAGAACTCTTACTACGAGCAGTACTTC. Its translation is CASSKGQNSYYEQYF.

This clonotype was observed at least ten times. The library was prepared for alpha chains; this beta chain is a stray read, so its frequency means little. Here the CDR3 DNA reads TGTGCCAGCAGTTTACTGAGCGGGGCCTCCTACGAGCAGTACTTC. This translates into CASSLLSGASYEQYF. V gene TRBV6-5 combines with J gene TRBJ2-7, with 7 positions matching TRBD2. Unmatched junction bases numbered 6, after V lost 4 bases and J lost 0 bases. CDR3 size: 15 residues. In germline, CDR1 is MNHEY, CDR2 SVGAGI.

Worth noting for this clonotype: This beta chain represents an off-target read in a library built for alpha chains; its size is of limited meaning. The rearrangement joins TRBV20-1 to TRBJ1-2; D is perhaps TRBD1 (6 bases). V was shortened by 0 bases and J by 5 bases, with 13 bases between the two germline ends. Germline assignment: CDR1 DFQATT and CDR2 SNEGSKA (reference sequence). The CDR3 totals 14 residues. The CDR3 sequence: CSAREGTTIYGYTF. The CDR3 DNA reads TGCAGTGCTAGAGAAGGGACAACAATTTATGGCTACACCTTC.